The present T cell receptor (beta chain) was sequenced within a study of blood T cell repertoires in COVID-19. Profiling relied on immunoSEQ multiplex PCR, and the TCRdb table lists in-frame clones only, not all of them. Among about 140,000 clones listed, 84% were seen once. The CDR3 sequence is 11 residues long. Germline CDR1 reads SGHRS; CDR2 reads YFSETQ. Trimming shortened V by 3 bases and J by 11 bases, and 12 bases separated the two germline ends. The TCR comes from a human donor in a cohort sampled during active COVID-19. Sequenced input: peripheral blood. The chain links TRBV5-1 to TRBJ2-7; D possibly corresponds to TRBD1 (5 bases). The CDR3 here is CASSSHDRKYF. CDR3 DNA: TGCGCCAGCAGCTCACACGACAGAAAGTACTTC.